This TCR beta chain originates from a study of chemoradiotherapy in HPV16-positive cancers. Repertoires were sampled repeatedly during chemoradiotherapy. This clone was seen a handful of times. The antigen is unknown. Using immunoSEQ multiplex PCR, the repertoire was profiled, and TCRdb retains in-frame clones only, with some absent. In the table there are tens of thousands of clones, more than 75% of which are singletons. Study observations and caveats: During treatment, candidate HPV-specific clones and E7-related motifs expanded in tumor. Better recurrence-free survival went with HPV-responsive T-cell expansion in HPV16-positive patients.

This sequence was found in a human donor with HPV-associated anogenital cancer. The sequencing used blood, collected from a patient who underwent chemoradiotherapy.

The CDR3 DNA sequence: TGCAGCGTTGTAGTAGAGGGGACGAGCAATCAGCCCCAGCATTTT. Its translation: CSVVVEGTSNQPQHF. The V gene is TRBV29-1, the J gene TRBJ1-5, with D possibly TRBD1 on 5 matching bases. V lost 4 bases and J 1 base, leaving 14 bases between the germline ends. Per the germline V gene, CDR1 is SQVTM and CDR2 is ANQGSEA. CDR3 size: 15 residues. The full variable domain, with the rest looked up from reference TRBV29-1 and TRBJ1-5, is SAVISQKPSRDICQRGTSLTIQCQVDSQVTMMFWYRQQPGQSLTLIATANQGSEATYESGFVIDKFPISRPNLTFSTLTVSNMSPEDSSIYLCSVVVEGTSNQPQHFGDGTRLSIL.